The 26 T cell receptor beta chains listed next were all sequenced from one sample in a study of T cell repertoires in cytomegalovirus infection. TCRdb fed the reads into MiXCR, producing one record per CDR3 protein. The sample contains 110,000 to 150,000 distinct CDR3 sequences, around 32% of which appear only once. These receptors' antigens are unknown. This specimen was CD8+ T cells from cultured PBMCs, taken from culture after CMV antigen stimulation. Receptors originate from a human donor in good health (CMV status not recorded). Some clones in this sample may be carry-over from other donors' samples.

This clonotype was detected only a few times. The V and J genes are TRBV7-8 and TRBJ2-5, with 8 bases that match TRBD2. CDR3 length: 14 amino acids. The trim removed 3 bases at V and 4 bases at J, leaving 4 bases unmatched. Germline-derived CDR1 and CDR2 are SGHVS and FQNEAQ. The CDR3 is CASSFGGGGETQYF. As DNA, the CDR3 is TGTGCCAGCAGCTTCGGGGGGGGGGGAGAGACCCAGTACTTC.

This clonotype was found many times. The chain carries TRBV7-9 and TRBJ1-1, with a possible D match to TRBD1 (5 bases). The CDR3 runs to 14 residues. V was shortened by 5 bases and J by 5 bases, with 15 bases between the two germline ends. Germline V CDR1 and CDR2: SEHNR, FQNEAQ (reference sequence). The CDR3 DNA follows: TGTGCCAGCAGCCTAGTAGGGACGGTGACTGAAGCTTTCTTT. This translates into CASSLVGTVTEAFF.

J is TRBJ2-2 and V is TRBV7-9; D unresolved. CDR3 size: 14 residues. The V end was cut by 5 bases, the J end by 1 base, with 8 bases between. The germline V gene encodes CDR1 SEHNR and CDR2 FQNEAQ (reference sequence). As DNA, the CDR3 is TGTGCCAGCAGCGATTGGGTGAACACCGGGGAGCTGTTTTTT. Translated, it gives CASSDWVNTGELFF.

CDR3 region: CASSYARGNYGYTF. The CDR3 DNA follows: TGTGCCAGCAGTTACGCCAGGGGTAACTATGGCTACACCTTC. This sequence joins TRBV27 and TRBJ1-2; perhaps TRBD1 as D (6 bases). V was trimmed by 4 bases and J by 1 base, leaving 10 bases between them. Germline-derived CDR1 and CDR2 are MNHEY and SMNVEV (reference sequence). CDR3 length: 14 residues.

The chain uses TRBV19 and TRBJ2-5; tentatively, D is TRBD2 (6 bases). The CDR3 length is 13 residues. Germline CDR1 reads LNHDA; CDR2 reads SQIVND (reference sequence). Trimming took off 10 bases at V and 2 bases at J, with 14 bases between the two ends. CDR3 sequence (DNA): TGTGCCACCGCAGTGGGGACTCAAGAGACCCAGTACTTC. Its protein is CATAVGTQETQYF.

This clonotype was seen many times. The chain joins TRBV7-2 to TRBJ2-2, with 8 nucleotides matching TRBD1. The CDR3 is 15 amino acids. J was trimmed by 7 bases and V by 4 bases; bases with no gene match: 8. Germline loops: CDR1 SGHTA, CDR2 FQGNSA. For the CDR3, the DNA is TGTGCCAGCAGCTACCGCAGGGGGCAGGACGGGGAGCTGTTTTTT. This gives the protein CASSYRRGQDGELFF.

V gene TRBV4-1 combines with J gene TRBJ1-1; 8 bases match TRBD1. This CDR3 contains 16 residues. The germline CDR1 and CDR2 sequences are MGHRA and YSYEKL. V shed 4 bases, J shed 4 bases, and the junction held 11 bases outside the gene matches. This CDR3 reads CASSPDRVGEGTEAFF. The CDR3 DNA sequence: TGCGCCAGCAGCCCGGACAGGGTCGGGGAAGGCACTGAAGCTTTCTTT.

The CDR3 is CASSLGGDIQPQHF. CDR3 in DNA: TGTGCCAGCAGTTTAGGAGGGGATATACAGCCCCAGCATTTT. V gene TRBV27 combines with J gene TRBJ1-5; weak D call: TRBD1 (5 bases). Germline CDR1 is MNHEY and CDR2 is SMNVEV (reference sequence). The CDR3 totals 14 residues. V lost 2 bases to trimming and J lost 7 bases, with 12 bases between them.

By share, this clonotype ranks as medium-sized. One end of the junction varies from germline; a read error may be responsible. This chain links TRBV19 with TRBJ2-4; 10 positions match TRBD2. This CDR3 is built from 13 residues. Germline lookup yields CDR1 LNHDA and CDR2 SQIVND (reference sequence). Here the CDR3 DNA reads TGTGCCAGTTCTCCGCCACTAGCGGGGTATCAGGACTTC. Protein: CASSPPLAGYQDF.

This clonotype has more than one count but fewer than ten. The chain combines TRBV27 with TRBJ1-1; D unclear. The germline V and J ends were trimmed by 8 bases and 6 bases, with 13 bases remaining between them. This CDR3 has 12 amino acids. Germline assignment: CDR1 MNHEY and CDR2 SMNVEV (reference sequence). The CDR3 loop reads CASVSSGAEAFF. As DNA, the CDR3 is TGTGCCAGCGTTTCTAGCGGGGCTGAAGCTTTCTTT.

This chain's CDR3 is CASSSLARGTQYF. DNA of the CDR3: TGTGCCAGCAGCTCGCTCGCCAGGGGAACCCAGTACTTC. V is TRBV7-6 and J is TRBJ2-5; D may be TRBD1 (6 bases). CDR1 and CDR2 from the germline V gene are SGHVS and FNYEAQ. V was pared by 4 bases and J by 8 bases, with 14 bases between. The CDR3 contains 13 residues.

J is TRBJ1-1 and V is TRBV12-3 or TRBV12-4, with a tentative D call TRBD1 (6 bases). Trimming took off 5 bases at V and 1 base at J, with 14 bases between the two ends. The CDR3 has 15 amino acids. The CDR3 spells CASSRPGQPNTEAFF. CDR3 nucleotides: TGTGCCAGCAGTAGGCCGGGACAACCGAACACTGAAGCTTTCTTT.

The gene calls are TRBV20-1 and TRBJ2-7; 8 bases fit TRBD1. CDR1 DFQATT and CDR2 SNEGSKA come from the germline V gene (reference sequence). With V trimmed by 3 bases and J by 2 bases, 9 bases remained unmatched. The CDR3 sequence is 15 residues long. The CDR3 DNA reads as TGCAGTGCTAGTGTTGGGACAGGTAGTACCTACGAGCAGTACTTC. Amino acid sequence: CSASVGTGSTYEQYF.

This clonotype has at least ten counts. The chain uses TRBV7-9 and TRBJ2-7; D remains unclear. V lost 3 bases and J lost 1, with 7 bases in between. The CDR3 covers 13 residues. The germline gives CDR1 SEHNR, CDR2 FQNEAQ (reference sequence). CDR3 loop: CASSFVYSYEQYF. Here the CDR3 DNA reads TGTGCCAGCAGCTTTGTCTATTCCTACGAGCAGTACTTC.

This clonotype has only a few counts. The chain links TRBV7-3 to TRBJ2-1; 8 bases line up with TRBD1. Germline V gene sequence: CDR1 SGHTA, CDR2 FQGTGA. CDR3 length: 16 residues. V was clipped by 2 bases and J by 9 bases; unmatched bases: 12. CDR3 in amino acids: CASSLDWTGSGGEQFF. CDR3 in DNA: TGTGCCAGCAGCTTAGATTGGACAGGGTCCGGGGGTGAGCAGTTCTTC. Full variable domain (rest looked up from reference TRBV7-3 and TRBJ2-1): GAGVSQTPSNKVTEKGKYVELRCDPISGHTALYWYRQSLGQGPEFLIYFQGTGAADDSGLPNDRFFAVRPEGSVSTLKIQRTERGDSAVYLCASSLDWTGSGGEQFFGPGTRLTVL.

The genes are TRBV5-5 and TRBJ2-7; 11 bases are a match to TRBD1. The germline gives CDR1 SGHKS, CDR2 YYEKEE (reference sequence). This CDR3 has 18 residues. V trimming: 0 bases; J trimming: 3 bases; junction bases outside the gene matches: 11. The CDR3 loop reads CASSLDVLVGQGVYEQYF. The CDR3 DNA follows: TGTGCCAGCAGCTTGGATGTTTTGGTGGGACAGGGGGTCTACGAGCAGTACTTC.

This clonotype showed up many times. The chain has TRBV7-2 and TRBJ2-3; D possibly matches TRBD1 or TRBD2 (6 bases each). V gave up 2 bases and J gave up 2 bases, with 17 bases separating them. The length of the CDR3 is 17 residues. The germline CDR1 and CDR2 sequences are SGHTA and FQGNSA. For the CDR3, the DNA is TGTGCCAGCAGCTTACGGGCGTGGGGGGCCTACACAGATACGCAGTATTTT. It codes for CASSLRAWGAYTDTQYF. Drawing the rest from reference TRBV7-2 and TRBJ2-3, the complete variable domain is GAGVSQSPSNKVTEKGKDVELRCDPISGHTALYWYRQSLGQGLEFLIYFQGNSAPDKSGLPSDRFSAERTGGSVSTLTIQRTQQEDSAVYLCASSLRAWGAYTDTQYFGPGTRLTVL.

CDR3 region: CASSLSVSYNSPLHF. CDR3 nucleotides: TGTGCCAGCAGTTTGTCGGTATCCTATAATTCACCCCTCCACTTT. The chain joins TRBV27 to TRBJ1-6; D gene ambiguous. Germline CDR1 MNHEY, CDR2 SMNVEV (reference sequence). V was pared by 3 bases and J by 1 base, with 7 bases between. The CDR3 is 15 amino acids.

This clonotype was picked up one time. DNA of the CDR3: TGCAGCGTTGCGTTGGCTAGCGGACCTCTCTCGGAGCTGTTTTTT. This gives the protein CSVALASGPLSELFF. The V gene is TRBV29-1, the J gene TRBJ2-2; 7 bases match TRBD2. Germline V gives CDR1 SQVTM, CDR2 ANQGSEA. The trim removed 4 bases at V and 10 bases at J, leaving 15 bases unmatched. The CDR3 sequence is 15 residues long.

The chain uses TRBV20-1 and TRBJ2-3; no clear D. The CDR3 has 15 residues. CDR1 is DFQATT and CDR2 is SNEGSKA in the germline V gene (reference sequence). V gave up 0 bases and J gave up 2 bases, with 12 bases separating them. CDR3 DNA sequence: TGCAGTGCTAGAGATGGGCTTTCATTCACAGATACGCAGTATTTT. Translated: CSARDGLSFTDTQYF.

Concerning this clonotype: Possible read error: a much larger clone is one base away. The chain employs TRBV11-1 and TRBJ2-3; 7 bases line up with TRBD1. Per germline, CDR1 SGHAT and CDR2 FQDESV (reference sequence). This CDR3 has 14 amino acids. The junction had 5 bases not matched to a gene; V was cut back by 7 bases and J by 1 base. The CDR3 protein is CASNEGGGTDTQYF. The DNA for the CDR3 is TGTGCCAGCAACGAAGGGGGCGGCACAGATACGCAGTATTTT.

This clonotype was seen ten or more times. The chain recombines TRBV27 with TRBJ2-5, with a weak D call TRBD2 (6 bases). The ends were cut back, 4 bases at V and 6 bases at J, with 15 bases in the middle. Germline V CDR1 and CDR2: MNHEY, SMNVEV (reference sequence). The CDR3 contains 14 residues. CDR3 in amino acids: CASSSLVGGKTQYF. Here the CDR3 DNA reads TGTGCCAGCAGTTCCTTAGTCGGGGGAAAGACCCAGTACTTC.

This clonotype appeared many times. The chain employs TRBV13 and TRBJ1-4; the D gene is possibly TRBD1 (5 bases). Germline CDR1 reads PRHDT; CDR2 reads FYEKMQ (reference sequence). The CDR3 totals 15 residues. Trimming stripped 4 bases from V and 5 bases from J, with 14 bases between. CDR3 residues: CASSWRGAVNEKLFF. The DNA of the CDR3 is TGTGCCAGCAGCTGGCGGGGCGCGGTGAATGAAAAACTGTTTTTT.

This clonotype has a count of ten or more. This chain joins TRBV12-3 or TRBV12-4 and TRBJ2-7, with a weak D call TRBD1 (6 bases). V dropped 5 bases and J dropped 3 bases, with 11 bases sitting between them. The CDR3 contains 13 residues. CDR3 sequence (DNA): TGTGCCAGCAGTCTCGGGACATTCTACGAGCAGTACTTC. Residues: CASSLGTFYEQYF.

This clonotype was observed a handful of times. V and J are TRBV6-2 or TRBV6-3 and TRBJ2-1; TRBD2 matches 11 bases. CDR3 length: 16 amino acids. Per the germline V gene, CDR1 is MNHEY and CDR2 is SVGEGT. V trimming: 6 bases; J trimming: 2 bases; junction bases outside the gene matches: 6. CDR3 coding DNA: TGTGCCAGCAGCCCGCCGGGACTAGCGGCCTACAATGAGCAGTTCTTC. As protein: CASSPPGLAAYNEQFF.

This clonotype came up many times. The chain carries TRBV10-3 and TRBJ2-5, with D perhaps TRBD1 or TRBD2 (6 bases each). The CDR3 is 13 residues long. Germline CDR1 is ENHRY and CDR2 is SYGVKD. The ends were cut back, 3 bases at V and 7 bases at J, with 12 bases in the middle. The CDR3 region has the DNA TGTGCCATCAGTGAAGGGTCGGGGGCGACCCAGTACTTC. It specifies CAISEGSGATQYF.